This T cell receptor (beta chain) was retrieved from a study of blood T cell repertoires in COVID-19. Study as a whole: The study drew acute and convalescent COVID-19 samples from the United States, Italy and Spain. From T cells, B-cell-depleted T cells, or PBMCs came the material, which was cDNA or gDNA.

Source study methods: Estimation of nucleated cell counts relied on the amplification of reference gene primers. Libraries were prepared by immunoSEQ multiplex PCR; TCRdb keeps only in-frame clonotypes and omits some of them. Clone size and the V and J calls come from that table; the DNA yielded D and trimming. The sample holds 150,000 to 200,000 clones, approximately 87% seen once. Sequenced material: peripheral blood. This TCR was sampled from a man between 18 and 35 years old with active or convalescent COVID-19.

CDR3 in amino acids: CASSRKLAGELETQYF. CDR3 nucleotide sequence: TGCGCCAGCAGCCGAAAACTAGCGGGGGAACTGGAGACCCAGTACTTC. The rearrangement uses TRBV4-1 and TRBJ2-5, with TRBD2 identical over 11 bases. The CDR3 consists of 16 residues. Germline CDR1 is MGHRA and CDR2 is YSYEKL. V shed 4 bases and J 5 bases; nucleotides not matched to a gene: 9.